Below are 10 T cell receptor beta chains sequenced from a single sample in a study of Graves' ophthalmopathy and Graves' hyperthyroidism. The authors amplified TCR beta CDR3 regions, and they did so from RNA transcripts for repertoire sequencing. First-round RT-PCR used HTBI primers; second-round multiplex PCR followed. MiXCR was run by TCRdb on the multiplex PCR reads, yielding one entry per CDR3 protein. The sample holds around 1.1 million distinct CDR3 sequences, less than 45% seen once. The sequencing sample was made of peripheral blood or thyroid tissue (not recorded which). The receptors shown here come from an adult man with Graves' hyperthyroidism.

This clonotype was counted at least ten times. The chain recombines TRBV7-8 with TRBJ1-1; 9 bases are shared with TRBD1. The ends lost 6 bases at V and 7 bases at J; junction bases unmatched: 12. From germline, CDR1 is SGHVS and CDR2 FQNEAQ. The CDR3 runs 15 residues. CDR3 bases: TGTGCCAGCAGTATACAGGGGGCCTTGGGCGTTGAAGCTTTCTTT. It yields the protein CASSIQGALGVEAFF.

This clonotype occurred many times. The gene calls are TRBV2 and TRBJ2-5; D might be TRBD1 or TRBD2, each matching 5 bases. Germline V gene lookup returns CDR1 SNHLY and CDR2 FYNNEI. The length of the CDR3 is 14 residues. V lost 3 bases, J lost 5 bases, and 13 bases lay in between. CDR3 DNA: TGTGCCAGCAGTGAGGGGACGCTGGGGGAGACCCAGTACTTC. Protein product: CASSEGTLGETQYF.

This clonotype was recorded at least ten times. In nucleotides, the CDR3 is TGTGCCAGCAGCGTAGATGACCAGTGGACTGAAGCTTTCTTT. Its protein product is CASSVDDQWTEAFF. The V gene is TRBV9, the J gene TRBJ1-1, with unresolved D. CDR1 is SGDLS, CDR2 YYNGEE, per germline. V was pared by 0 bases and J by 5 bases, with 11 bases between. The CDR3 is 14 amino acids.

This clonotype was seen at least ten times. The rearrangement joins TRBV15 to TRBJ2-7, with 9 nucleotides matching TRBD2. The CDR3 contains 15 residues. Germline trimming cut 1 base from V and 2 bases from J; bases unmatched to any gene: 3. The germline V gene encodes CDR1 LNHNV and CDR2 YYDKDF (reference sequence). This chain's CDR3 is CATSRVLAGTYEQYF. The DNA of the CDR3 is TGTGCCACCAGCAGAGTCCTAGCGGGAACCTACGAGCAGTACTTC.

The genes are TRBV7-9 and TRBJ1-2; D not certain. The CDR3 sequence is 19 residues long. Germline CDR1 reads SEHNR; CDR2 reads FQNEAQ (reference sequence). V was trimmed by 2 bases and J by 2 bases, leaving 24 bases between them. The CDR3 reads CASSLFGPGNTISNYGYTF. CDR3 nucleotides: TGTGCCAGCAGCTTATTCGGGCCAGGAAACACCATATCCAACTATGGCTACACCTTC.

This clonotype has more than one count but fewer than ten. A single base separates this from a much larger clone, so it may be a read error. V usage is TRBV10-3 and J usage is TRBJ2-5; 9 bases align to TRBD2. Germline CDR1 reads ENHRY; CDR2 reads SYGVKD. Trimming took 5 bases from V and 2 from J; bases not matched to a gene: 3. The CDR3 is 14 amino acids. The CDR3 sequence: CAISRGGGQETQYF. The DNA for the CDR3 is TGTGCCATCAGTCGCGGGGGGGGGCAAGAGACCCAGTACTTC.

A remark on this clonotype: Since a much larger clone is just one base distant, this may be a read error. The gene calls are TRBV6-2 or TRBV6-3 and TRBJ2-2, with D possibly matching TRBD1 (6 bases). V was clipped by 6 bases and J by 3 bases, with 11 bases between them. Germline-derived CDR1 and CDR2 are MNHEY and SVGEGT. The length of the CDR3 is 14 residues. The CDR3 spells CASSQTGYTGELFF. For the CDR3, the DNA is TGTGCCAGCAGCCAAACAGGGTACACCGGGGAGCTGTTTTTT.

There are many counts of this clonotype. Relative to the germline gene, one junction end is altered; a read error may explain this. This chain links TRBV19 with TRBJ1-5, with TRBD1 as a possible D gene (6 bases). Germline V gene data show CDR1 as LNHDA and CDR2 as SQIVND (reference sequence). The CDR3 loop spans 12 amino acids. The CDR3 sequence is CASSPPGQRLDF. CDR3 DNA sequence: TGTGCCAGTAGTCCTCCAGGACAGCGTCTCGATTTT.

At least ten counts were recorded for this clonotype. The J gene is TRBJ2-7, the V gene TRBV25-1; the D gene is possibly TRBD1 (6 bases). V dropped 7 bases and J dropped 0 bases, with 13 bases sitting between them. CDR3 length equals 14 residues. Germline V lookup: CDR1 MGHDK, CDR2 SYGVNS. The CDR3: CASTIGGPSYEQYF. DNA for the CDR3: TGTGCCAGCACCATAGGGGGTCCCTCCTACGAGCAGTACTTC.

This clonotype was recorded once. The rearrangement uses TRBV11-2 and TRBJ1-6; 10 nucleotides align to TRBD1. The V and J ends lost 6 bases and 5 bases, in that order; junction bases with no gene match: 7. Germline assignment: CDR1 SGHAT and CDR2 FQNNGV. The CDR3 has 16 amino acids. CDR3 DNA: TGTGCCAGCAGTAGTGCGGGACAGGGGCATAATTCACCCCTCCACTTT. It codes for CASSSAGQGHNSPLHF.